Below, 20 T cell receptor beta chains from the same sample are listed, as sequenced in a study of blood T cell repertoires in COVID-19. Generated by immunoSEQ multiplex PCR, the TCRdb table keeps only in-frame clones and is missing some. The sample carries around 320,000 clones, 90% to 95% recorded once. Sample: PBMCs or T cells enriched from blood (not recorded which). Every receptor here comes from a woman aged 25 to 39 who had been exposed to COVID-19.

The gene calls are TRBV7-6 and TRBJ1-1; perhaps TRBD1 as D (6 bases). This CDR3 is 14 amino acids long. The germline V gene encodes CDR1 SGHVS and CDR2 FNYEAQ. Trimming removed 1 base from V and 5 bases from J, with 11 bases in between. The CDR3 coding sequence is TGTGCCAGCAGCTTAGGAGGGGGTTGGACTGAAGCTTTCTTT. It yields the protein CASSLGGGWTEAFF.

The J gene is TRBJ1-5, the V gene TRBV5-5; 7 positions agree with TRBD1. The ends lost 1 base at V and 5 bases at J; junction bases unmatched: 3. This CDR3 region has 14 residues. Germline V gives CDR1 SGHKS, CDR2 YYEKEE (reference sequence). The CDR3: CASSLIGGDQPQHF. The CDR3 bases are TGTGCCAGCAGCTTGATAGGGGGCGATCAGCCCCAGCATTTT.

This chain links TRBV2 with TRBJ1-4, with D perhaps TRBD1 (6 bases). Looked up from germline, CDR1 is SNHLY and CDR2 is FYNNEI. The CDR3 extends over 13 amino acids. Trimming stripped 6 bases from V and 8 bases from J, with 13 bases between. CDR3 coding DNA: TGTGCCAGCAGGCTTTACAGGGAGGAAAAACTGTTTTTT. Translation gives CASRLYREEKLFF.

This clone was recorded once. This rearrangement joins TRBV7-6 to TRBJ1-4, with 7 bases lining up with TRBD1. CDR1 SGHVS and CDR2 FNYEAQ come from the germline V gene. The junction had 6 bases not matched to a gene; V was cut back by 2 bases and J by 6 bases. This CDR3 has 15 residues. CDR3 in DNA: TGTGCCAGCAGCTTAAGGGACAGTCTATATGAAAAACTGTTTTTT. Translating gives CASSLRDSLYEKLFF. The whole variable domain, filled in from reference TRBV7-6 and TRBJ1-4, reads GAGVSQSPRYKVTKRGQDVALRCDPISGHVSLYWYRQALGQGPEFLTYFNYEAQQDKSGLPNDRFSAERPEGSISTLTIQRTEQRDSAMYRCASSLRDSLYEKLFFGSGTQLSVL.

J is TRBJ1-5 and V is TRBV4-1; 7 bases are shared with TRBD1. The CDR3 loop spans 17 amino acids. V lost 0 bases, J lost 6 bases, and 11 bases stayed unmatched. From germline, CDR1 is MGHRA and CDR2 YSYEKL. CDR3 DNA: TGCGCCAGCAGCCAAGACCCCAGGGGGAACAAGGGTCAGCCCCAGCATTTT. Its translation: CASSQDPRGNKGQPQHF.

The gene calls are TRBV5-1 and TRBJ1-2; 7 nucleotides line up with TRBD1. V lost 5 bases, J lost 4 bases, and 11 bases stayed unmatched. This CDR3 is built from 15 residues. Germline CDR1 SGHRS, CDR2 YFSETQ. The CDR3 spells CASRPPWDSAYGYTF. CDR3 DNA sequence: TGCGCCAGCAGACCCCCCTGGGACAGTGCCTATGGCTACACCTTC.

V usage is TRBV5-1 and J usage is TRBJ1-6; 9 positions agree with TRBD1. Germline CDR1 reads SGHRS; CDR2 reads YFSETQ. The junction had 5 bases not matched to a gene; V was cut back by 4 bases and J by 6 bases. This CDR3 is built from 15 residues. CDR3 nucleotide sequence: TGCGCCAGCAGCGACCGACAGGGGGGTAATTCACCCCTCCACTTT. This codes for CASSDRQGGNSPLHF.

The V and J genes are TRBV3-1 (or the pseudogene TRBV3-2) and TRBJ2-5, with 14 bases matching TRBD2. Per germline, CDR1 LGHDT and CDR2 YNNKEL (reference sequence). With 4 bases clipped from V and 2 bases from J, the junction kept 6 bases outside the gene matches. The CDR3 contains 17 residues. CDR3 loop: CASSPGTSGGSQETQYF. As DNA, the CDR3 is TGTGCCAGCAGCCCTGGGACTAGCGGGGGTTCTCAAGAGACCCAGTACTTC.

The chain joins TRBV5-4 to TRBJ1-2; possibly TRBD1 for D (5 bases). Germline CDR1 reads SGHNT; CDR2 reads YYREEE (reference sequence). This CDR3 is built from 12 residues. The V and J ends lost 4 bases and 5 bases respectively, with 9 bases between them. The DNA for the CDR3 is TGTGCCAGCAGCATAGGGGCGTATGGCTACACCTTC. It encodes CASSIGAYGYTF.

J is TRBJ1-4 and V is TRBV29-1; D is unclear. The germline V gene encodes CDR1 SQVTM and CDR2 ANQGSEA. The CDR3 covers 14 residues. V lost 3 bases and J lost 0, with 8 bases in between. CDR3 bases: TGCAGCGTTGATGGGAGAGCAACTAATGAAAAACTGTTTTTT. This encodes CSVDGRATNEKLFF.

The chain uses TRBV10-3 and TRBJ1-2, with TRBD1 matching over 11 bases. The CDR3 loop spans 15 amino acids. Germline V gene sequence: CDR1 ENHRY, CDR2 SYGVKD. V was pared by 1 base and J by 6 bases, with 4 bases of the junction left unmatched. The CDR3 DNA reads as TGTGCCATCAGTGAGTGGGGGGGACAGGGGGATGGCTACACCTTC. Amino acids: CAISEWGGQGDGYTF.

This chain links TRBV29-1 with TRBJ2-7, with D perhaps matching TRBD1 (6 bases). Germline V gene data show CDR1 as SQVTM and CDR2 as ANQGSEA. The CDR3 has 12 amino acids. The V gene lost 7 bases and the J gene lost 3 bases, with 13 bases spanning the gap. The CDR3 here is CSGRDTYYEQYF. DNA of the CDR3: TGCAGCGGCCGGGACACCTACTACGAGCAGTACTTC.

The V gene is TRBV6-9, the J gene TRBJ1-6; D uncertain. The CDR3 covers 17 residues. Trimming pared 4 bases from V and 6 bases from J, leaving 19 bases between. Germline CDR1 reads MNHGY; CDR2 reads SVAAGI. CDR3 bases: TGTGCCAGCAGTTGCAAAGCTAACACAGTGGGTAATTCACCCCTCCACTTT. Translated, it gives CASSCKANTVGNSPLHF.

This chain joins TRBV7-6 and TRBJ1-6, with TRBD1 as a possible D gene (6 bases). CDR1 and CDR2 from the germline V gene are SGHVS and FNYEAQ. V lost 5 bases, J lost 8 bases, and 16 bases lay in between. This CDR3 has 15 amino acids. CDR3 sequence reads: CASSPSRGADSPLHF. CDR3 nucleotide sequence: TGTGCCAGCAGCCCAAGCAGGGGCGCAGATTCACCCCTCCACTTT.

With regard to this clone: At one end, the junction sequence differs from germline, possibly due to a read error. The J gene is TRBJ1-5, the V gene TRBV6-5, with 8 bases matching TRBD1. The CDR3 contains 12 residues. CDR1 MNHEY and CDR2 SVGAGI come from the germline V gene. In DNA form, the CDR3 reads TGTGCCGGCAGGGGGCGAGGTCAGCCCCAGCATTTT. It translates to CAGRGRGQPQHF.

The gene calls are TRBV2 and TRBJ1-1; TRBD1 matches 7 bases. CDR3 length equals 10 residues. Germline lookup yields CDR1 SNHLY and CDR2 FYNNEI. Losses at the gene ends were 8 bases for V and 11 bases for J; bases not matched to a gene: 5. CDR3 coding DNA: TGTGCCAGCCGGGACAGCCCCGCTTTCTTT. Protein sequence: CASRDSPAFF. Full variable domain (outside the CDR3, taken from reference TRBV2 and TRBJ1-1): EPEVTQTPSHQVTQMGQEVILRCVPISNHLYFYWYRQILGQKVEFLVSFYNNEISEKSEIFDDQFSVERPDGSNFTLKIRSTKLEDSAMYFCASRDSPAFFGQGTRLTVV.

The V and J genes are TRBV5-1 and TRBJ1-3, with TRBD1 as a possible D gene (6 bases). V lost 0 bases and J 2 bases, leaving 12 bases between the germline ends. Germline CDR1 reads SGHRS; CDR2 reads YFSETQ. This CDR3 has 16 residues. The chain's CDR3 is CASSLETSGAGNTIYF. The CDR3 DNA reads TGCGCCAGCAGCTTGGAGACGTCAGGGGCTGGAAACACCATATATTTT.

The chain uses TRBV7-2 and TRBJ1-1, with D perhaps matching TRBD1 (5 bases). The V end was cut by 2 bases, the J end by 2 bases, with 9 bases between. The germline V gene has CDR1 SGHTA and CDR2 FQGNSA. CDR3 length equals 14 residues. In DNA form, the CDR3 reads TGTGCCAGCAGCTTAATGACAGCAAACACTGAAGCTTTCTTT. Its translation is CASSLMTANTEAFF.

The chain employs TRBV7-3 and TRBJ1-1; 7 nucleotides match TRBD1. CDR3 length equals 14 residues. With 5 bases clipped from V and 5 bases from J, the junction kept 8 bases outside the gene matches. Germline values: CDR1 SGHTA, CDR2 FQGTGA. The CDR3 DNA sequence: TGTGCCAGCAGCCCGGGACAGTTAAAAACTGAAGCTTTCTTT. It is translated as CASSPGQLKTEAFF.

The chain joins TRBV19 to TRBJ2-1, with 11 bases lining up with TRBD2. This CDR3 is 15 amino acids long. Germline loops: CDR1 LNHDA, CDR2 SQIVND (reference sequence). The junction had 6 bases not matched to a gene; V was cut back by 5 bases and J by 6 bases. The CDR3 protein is CASSDLAGGRNEQFF. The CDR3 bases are TGTGCCAGTAGTGACCTAGCGGGGGGCCGCAATGAGCAGTTCTTC.